The next 10 T cell receptor beta chains were all read from a single sample in a study of T cell repertoires in cytomegalovirus infection. One entry per CDR3 protein, called by TCRdb with MiXCR from the reads. The sample includes about 130,000 distinct CDR3 sequences, more than 7% of them seen just once. The sample comprised PBMCs. Receptor source: a human donor in good health (CMV status not recorded). Some clones in this sample may be carry-over from other donors' samples.

This clonotype was counted between two and nine times. The rearrangement links TRBV10-3 to TRBJ2-7; tentatively, D is TRBD1 or TRBD2 (5 bases each). V was pared by 8 bases and J by 3 bases, with 17 bases between. The CDR3 spans 14 residues. Germline V gene sequence: CDR1 ENHRY, CDR2 SYGVKD. Here the CDR3 reads CAIAERAGSYEQYF. The CDR3 DNA sequence: TGTGCCATCGCCGAGAGGGCAGGGAGCTACGAGCAGTACTTC.

This rearrangement joins TRBV5-6 to TRBJ1-1, with D possibly TRBD1 on 6 matching bases. The germline CDR1 and CDR2 sequences are SGHDT and YYEEEE. This CDR3 contains 15 residues. V was pared by 0 bases and J by 0 bases, with 9 bases between. The CDR3 spells CASSLGGPLNTEAFF. In DNA, the CDR3 is TGTGCCAGCAGCTTGGGGGGGCCCCTGAACACTGAAGCTTTCTTT.

The rearrangement uses TRBV5-4 and TRBJ2-3; D is perhaps TRBD2 (6 bases). The V end was cut by 3 bases, the J end by 6 bases, with 14 bases between. CDR3 length equals 14 residues. Germline loops: CDR1 SGHNT, CDR2 YYREEE (reference sequence). This CDR3 is CASSSPARGDTQYF. CDR3 in DNA: TGTGCCAGCAGCTCCCCAGCACGGGGGGATACGCAGTATTTT.

This clonotype was observed a handful of times. The J gene is TRBJ2-7, the V gene TRBV7-9; D gene uncertain. Trimming left V 4 bases short and J 1 base short, with 5 bases between. The CDR3 runs to 12 residues. Germline V gives CDR1 SEHNR, CDR2 FQNEAQ (reference sequence). CDR3 amino acids: CASSYISYEQYF. As DNA, the CDR3 is TGTGCCAGCAGCTACATATCCTACGAGCAGTACTTC. The full variable domain, completed using reference TRBV7-9 and TRBJ2-7, is DTGVSQNPRHKITKRGQNVTFRCDPISEHNRLYWYRQTLGQGPEFLTYFQNEAQLEKSRLLSDRFSAERPKGSFSTLEIQRTEQGDSAMYLCASSYISYEQYFGPGTRLTVT.

The sample holds many counts of this clonotype. The V call is TRBV2, the J call TRBJ1-5; D perhaps matches TRBD1 (5 bases). The CDR3 sequence is 14 residues long. V lost 10 bases and J lost 4, with 17 bases in between. In germline, CDR1 is SNHLY, CDR2 FYNNEI. The CDR3 loop reads CATGEGPTNQPQHF. CDR3 bases: TGTGCCACCGGAGAGGGACCGACAAATCAGCCCCAGCATTTT.

This clonotype has only a few counts. The genes are TRBV3-1 and TRBJ1-1; D might be TRBD1 (6 bases). The germline CDR1 and CDR2 sequences are LGHDT and YNNKEL (reference sequence). There are 14 residues in the CDR3. With 5 bases removed from V and 4 bases from J, the gap between germline ends came to 14 bases. CDR3 nucleotide sequence: TGTGCCAGCAGCTCCCTCAGGGGCGGCACTGAAGCTTTCTTT. Translated: CASSSLRGGTEAFF.

The V call is TRBV6-4, the J call TRBJ1-5; 8 nucleotides align to TRBD1. Germline loops: CDR1 MRHNA, CDR2 SNTAGT. CDR3 size: 16 residues. The J segment lost 7 bases and the V segment lost 1 base, leaving 9 bases of the junction unmatched. The CDR3 coding sequence is TGTGCCAGCAGTGACTTGAGACAGGGGAAAAAACAGCCCCAGCATTTT. It specifies CASSDLRQGKKQPQHF.

The sample holds many counts of this clonotype. V gene TRBV7-6 combines with J gene TRBJ2-5; TRBD1 matches 8 bases. The germline gives CDR1 SGHVS, CDR2 FNYEAQ. V lost 5 bases to trimming and J lost 4 bases; unmatched junction nucleotides: 9. This CDR3 contains 15 residues. CDR3 loop: CASSRGQGTAETQYF. CDR3 nucleotides: TGTGCCAGCAGCCGCGGACAGGGAACGGCAGAGACCCAGTACTTC.

The sample holds many counts of this clonotype. This chain uses TRBV11-2 with TRBJ2-7, with 7 nucleotides matching TRBD2. The CDR3 totals 17 residues. With 5 bases clipped from V and 0 bases from J, the junction kept 13 bases outside the gene matches. The germline CDR1 and CDR2 sequences are SGHAT and FQNNGV. The CDR3 spells CASSPGGLAVNSYEQYF. CDR3 nucleotides: TGTGCCAGCAGCCCCGGTGGGCTAGCGGTTAACTCCTACGAGCAGTACTTC.

The rearrangement uses TRBV5-1 and TRBJ2-7, with 7 nucleotides matching TRBD2. This CDR3 is built from 14 residues. Per germline, CDR1 SGHRS and CDR2 YFSETQ. Unmatched junction bases numbered 6, after V lost 3 bases and J lost 3 bases. CDR3 sequence reads: CASSSSGANYEQYF. The CDR3 DNA reads TGCGCCAGCAGCTCAAGCGGGGCGAACTACGAGCAGTACTTC. The full variable domain, its missing parts supplied by reference TRBV5-1 and TRBJ2-7, is KAGVTQTPRYLIKTRGQQVTLSCSPISGHRSVSWYQQTPGQGLQFLFEYFSETQRNKGNFPGRFSGRQFSNSRSEMNVSTLELGDSALYLCASSSSGANYEQYFGPGTRLTVT.